This is a list of T cell receptor beta chains from one sample in a study of blood T cell repertoires in COVID-19. This table comes from immunoSEQ multiplex PCR, and its TCRdb copy is limited to in-frame clones, with some not included. This table has some 400,000 clones, approximately 90% appearing once. Sequencing input: PBMCs or T cells enriched from blood (not recorded which). Receptors originate from a woman aged 40 to 55 who had been exposed to COVID-19. The CDR3 runs from the conserved cysteine through the conserved F or W. The order of the fields is J gene, V gene, clone size, D gene, CDR3 DNA, CDR3 protein. A D gene is named only where the DNA matches it firmly. Where a row states a size, it is once, few, many or the class of an expanded clone; other rows omit it.

J gene: TRBJ2-7; V gene: TRBV3-1/TRBV3-2; clone size: -; D gene: TRBD1; CDR3 DNA: TGTGCCAGCAGCCAAGAAAGACAGGGGGCCTACGAGCAGTACTTC; CDR3 protein: CASSQERQGAYEQYF
J gene: TRBJ2-6; V gene: TRBV19; clone size: -; D gene: TRBD1; CDR3 DNA: TGTGCCAGTAGTCCTGGGACAGACTCTGGGGCCAACGTCCTGACTTTC; CDR3 protein: CASSPGTDSGANVLTF
J gene: TRBJ1-1; V gene: TRBV28; clone size: -; D gene: -; CDR3 DNA: TGTGCCAGCAGTTTAAGAGTTCAGGAGGGGGCTTTCTTT; CDR3 protein: CASSLRVQEGAFF
J gene: TRBJ1-2; V gene: TRBV5-4; clone size: once; D gene: -; CDR3 DNA: TGTGCCAGCAGCTTGGTAGGGGTAGTAGTGCGGGGCTACACCTTC; CDR3 protein: CASSLVGVVVRGYTF
J gene: TRBJ2-7; V gene: TRBV5-6; clone size: -; D gene: -; CDR3 DNA: TGTGCCAGCAGCTTGGGACATTACGAGCAGTACTTC; CDR3 protein: CASSLGHYEQYF
J gene: TRBJ1-3; V gene: TRBV7-9; clone size: -; D gene: TRBD1; CDR3 DNA: TGTGCCAGCAGCCTAGACAGGGGTGGAAACACCATATATTTT; CDR3 protein: CASSLDRGGNTIYF
J gene: TRBJ1-1; V gene: TRBV4-3; clone size: -; D gene: -; CDR3 DNA: TGCGCCAGCAGCCAAGGACGTTTAACAGAGAACACTGAAGCTTTCTTT; CDR3 protein: CASSQGRLTENTEAFF
J gene: TRBJ1-1; V gene: TRBV5-4; clone size: -; D gene: TRBD1; CDR3 DNA: TGTGCCAGCAGCATGGACAGGGGTGGCACTGAAGCTTTCTTT; CDR3 protein: CASSMDRGGTEAFF
J gene: TRBJ2-1; V gene: TRBV11-2; clone size: -; D gene: TRBD2; CDR3 DNA: TGTGCCAGCAAGCGGGGGGGAGATAATGAGCAGTTCTTC; CDR3 protein: CASKRGGDNEQFF
J gene: TRBJ2-7; V gene: TRBV29-1; clone size: -; D gene: TRBD1; CDR3 DNA: TGCAGCGTTGCGGGACAGGCCTACGAGCAGTACTTC; CDR3 protein: CSVAGQAYEQYF
J gene: TRBJ2-1; V gene: TRBV7-8; clone size: once; D gene: TRBD2; CDR3 DNA: TGTGCCAGCAGCTCCTTAGCGGGGGCTCTAAATGAGCAGTTCTTC; CDR3 protein: CASSSLAGALNEQFF
J gene: TRBJ2-2; V gene: TRBV15; clone size: few; D gene: TRBD1; CDR3 DNA: TGTGCCACCAGCAGGGACAGGGGGCCCGGGGAGCTGTTTTTT; CDR3 protein: CATSRDRGPGELFF
J gene: TRBJ2-5; V gene: TRBV19; clone size: once; D gene: -; CDR3 DNA: TGTGCCAGTAGCCTCGGGAGCGGCCAAGAGACCCAGTACTTC; CDR3 protein: CASSLGSGQETQYF
J gene: TRBJ2-1; V gene: TRBV5-8; clone size: -; D gene: -; CDR3 DNA: TGTGCCAGCAGGTTGAGTAGGCTAGTCGATGAGCAGTTCTTC; CDR3 protein: CASRLSRLVDEQFF
J gene: TRBJ1-4; V gene: TRBV19; clone size: -; D gene: -; CDR3 DNA: TGTGCCAGTAGTCCTCGAAAGGCGGGACATGAAAAACTGTTTTTT; CDR3 protein: CASSPRKAGHEKLFF
J gene: TRBJ1-1; V gene: TRBV11-2; clone size: -; D gene: -; CDR3 DNA: TGTGCCAGCAGCTACGGAGTGGTGGACACTGAAGCTTTCTTT; CDR3 protein: CASSYGVVDTEAFF
J gene: TRBJ2-1; V gene: TRBV18; clone size: -; D gene: -; CDR3 DNA: TGTGCCAGCTCACCCTCCGGACTGGGGGGCTCCTACAATGAGCAGTTCTTC; CDR3 protein: CASSPSGLGGSYNEQFF
J gene: TRBJ1-2; V gene: TRBV19; clone size: -; D gene: -; CDR3 DNA: TGTGCCAGTACCCACGGGCCAGGCGGGGATACCGCTAACTATGGCTACACCTTC; CDR3 protein: CASTHGPGGDTANYGYTF
J gene: TRBJ2-5; V gene: TRBV9; clone size: -; D gene: -; CDR3 DNA: TGTGCCAGCAGCGTAGGACCACAGGGAGGGGAGACCCAGTACTTC; CDR3 protein: CASSVGPQGGETQYF
J gene: TRBJ1-2; V gene: TRBV19; clone size: -; D gene: TRBD1; CDR3 DNA: TGTGCCACTACGGACAGGGCCTACTATGGCTACACCTTC; CDR3 protein: CATTDRAYYGYTF
J gene: TRBJ1-2; V gene: TRBV7-9; clone size: -; D gene: -; CDR3 DNA: TGTGCCAGCAGCTCTACCAACCTGCCCGTTCCGCGTGGCTACACCTTC; CDR3 protein: CASSSTNLPVPRGYTF
J gene: TRBJ1-4; V gene: TRBV6-5; clone size: -; D gene: -; CDR3 DNA: TGTGCCAGCAGTTACGCGGGGGATAATGAAAAACTGTTTTTT; CDR3 protein: CASSYAGDNEKLFF
J gene: TRBJ1-5; V gene: TRBV25-1; clone size: -; D gene: -; CDR3 DNA: TGTGCCAGCAAGGGGGGGGCAAGCAATCAGCCCCAGCATTTT; CDR3 protein: CASKGGASNQPQHF
J gene: TRBJ2-7; V gene: TRBV19; clone size: -; D gene: TRBD1; CDR3 DNA: TGTGCCAGTAGTATAGACGGGACAGGGGCCTACGAGCAGTACTTC; CDR3 protein: CASSIDGTGAYEQYF
J gene: TRBJ1-3; V gene: TRBV18; clone size: few; D gene: TRBD1; CDR3 DNA: TGTGCCAGCTCACCACGACAGGGGAATGCTGGAAACACCATATATTTT; CDR3 protein: CASSPRQGNAGNTIYF
J gene: TRBJ1-5; V gene: TRBV7-2; clone size: -; D gene: -; CDR3 DNA: TGTGCCAGCAGCTTAGCAAGGGGAAGAGATCAGCCCCAGCATTTT; CDR3 protein: CASSLARGRDQPQHF
J gene: TRBJ2-5; V gene: TRBV24-1; clone size: -; D gene: TRBD2; CDR3 DNA: TGTGCCACCAGTGATTTGGCGGGGACCTCCAAGCGGGAGAGAGAGACCCAGTACTTC; CDR3 protein: CATSDLAGTSKRERETQYF
J gene: TRBJ1-1; V gene: TRBV2; clone size: -; D gene: -; CDR3 DNA: TGTGCCAGCAGTGATTGGGGCGGGGGCACTGAAGCTTTCTTT; CDR3 protein: CASSDWGGGTEAFF
J gene: TRBJ1-1; V gene: TRBV5-1; clone size: -; D gene: -; CDR3 DNA: TGCGCCAGCAGTTTGAGCGGGGGCGTCCCCACTGAAGCTTTCTTT; CDR3 protein: CASSLSGGVPTEAFF
J gene: TRBJ2-7; V gene: TRBV7-9; clone size: -; D gene: TRBD1; CDR3 DNA: TGTGCCAGCAGCTTAGTGGCCTGGGGACAGTCCTACGAGCAGTACTTC; CDR3 protein: CASSLVAWGQSYEQYF
J gene: TRBJ2-5; V gene: TRBV13; clone size: -; D gene: -; CDR3 DNA: TGTGCCAGCAGCCGCCCGGGACTTCAAGAGACCCAGTACTTC; CDR3 protein: CASSRPGLQETQYF
J gene: TRBJ2-3; V gene: TRBV5-1; clone size: -; D gene: TRBD2; CDR3 DNA: TGCGCCAGCAGCTCCGGACTAGCGGGGACAGATACGCAGTATTTT; CDR3 protein: CASSSGLAGTDTQYF